The TCR beta chain under discussion was sequenced for a study of T cell repertoires in cytomegalovirus infection. Study at large: Signatures in public TCR beta sequences pointed to both CMV infection and matching HLA type. Study conclusions and caveats: CMV-specific TCR beta clonotypes restricted by HLA-C dominated the ex vivo response.

In the case of this clonotype: Its antigen is not known.

TCRdb analysed the reads with MiXCR anew, one entry per CDR3 protein. The table lists hundreds of thousands of distinct CDR3 sequences, 33% of them singletons. V was shortened by 4 bases and J by 2 bases, with 14 bases between the two germline ends. The CDR3 contains 15 residues. Germline assignment: CDR1 LGHNA and CDR2 YNFKEQ. Material: cultured PBMCs, obtained from culture after CMV antigen stimulation. This TCR was recovered from a human donor in good health (CMV status not recorded). Some clones in this sample may be carry-over from other donors' samples. The V gene is TRBV4-2, the J gene TRBJ2-5, with a possible D match to TRBD2 (6 bases). The CDR3 bases are TGTGCCAGCAGCCTACGGCTTAGCGGACAAGAGACCCAGTACTTC. This sequence encodes CASSLRLSGQETQYF.